Following are 7 T cell receptor beta chains from one sample sequenced in a study of T-cell reconstitution after alpha-beta-depleted transplantation in children. TCRbeta library preparation incorporated unique molecular identifiers. TCRdb fed the PCR reads into MiXCR, producing one record per CDR3 protein. The sample lists nearly 550,000 distinct CDR3 sequences; around 19% were seen once. This sample comprised PBMCs from the stem cell graft donor, obtained from the stem cell graft. All receptors derive from a human donor who donated a stem cell graft to a child with acute lymphoblastic leukemia.

The J gene is TRBJ2-5, the V gene TRBV21-1; the D call in the table, TRBD1, was not verified against the DNA. TRBV21-1 represents a pseudogene. The CDR3 spans 13 residues. In nucleotides, the CDR3 is TGTGCCAGTGGGGGTAGCGCTCAAGAGACCCAGTACTTC. Translation gives CASGGSAQETQYF.

The J gene is TRBJ2-7, the V gene TRBV4-2, with TRBD1 matching 10 bases. V was clipped by 0 bases and J by 2 bases; unmatched bases: 1. The CDR3 is made up of 15 amino acids. The V gene's germline CDR1 is LGHNA and CDR2 YNFKEQ. This CDR3 is CASSQEGTGAYEQYF. CDR3 in DNA: TGTGCCAGCAGCCAAGAAGGGACAGGGGCCTACGAGCAGTACTTC.

This clonotype was observed a few times. V and J are TRBV2 and TRBJ1-6, with 9 positions matching TRBD1. The trim removed 6 bases at V and 7 bases at J, leaving 7 bases unmatched. The CDR3 is 15 amino acids. The germline V gene encodes CDR1 SNHLY and CDR2 FYNNEI. The CDR3 protein is CASSAQGAENSPLHF. The CDR3 region has the DNA TGTGCCAGCAGCGCACAGGGGGCCGAGAATTCACCCCTCCACTTT.

The V and J genes are TRBV6-2 or TRBV6-3 and TRBJ2-7; D is possibly TRBD1 (5 bases). Germline-derived CDR1 and CDR2 are MNHEY and SVGEGT. The CDR3 is 13 residues long. With 7 bases removed from V and 5 bases from J, the gap between germline ends came to 15 bases. The CDR3 reads CASTPWGDHEQYF. The CDR3 region has the DNA TGTGCCAGCACCCCGTGGGGCGACCACGAGCAGTACTTC.

This clonotype was seen a handful of times. The chain links TRBV29-1 to TRBJ2-5, with a weak D call TRBD2 (5 bases). Trimming left V 5 bases short and J 2 bases short, with 12 bases between. The CDR3 runs to 13 residues. Germline V gene data show CDR1 as SQVTM and CDR2 as ANQGSEA. The CDR3 region is CSVTGPGQETQYF. CDR3 coding DNA: TGCAGCGTTACCGGCCCGGGGCAAGAGACCCAGTACTTC.

CDR3 sequence: CASGKRGRGTQYF. Here the CDR3 DNA reads TGTGCCAGCGGAAAAAGAGGCCGTGGGACCCAGTACTTC. This sequence joins TRBV25-1 and TRBJ2-5; D remains unclear. Germline values: CDR1 MGHDK, CDR2 SYGVNS. Trimming stripped 8 bases from V and 7 bases from J, with 17 bases between. This CDR3 region has 13 residues.

This clonotype was observed a handful of times. J is TRBJ1-1 and V is TRBV9; tentatively, D is TRBD1 (5 bases). This CDR3 contains 13 residues. Germline V gives CDR1 SGDLS, CDR2 YYNGEE. V was trimmed by 0 bases and J by 8 bases, leaving 11 bases between them. The CDR3 spells CASSVGVEGEAFF. DNA of the CDR3: TGTGCCAGCAGCGTAGGTGTTGAGGGGGAAGCTTTCTTT.